This entry lists 9 T cell receptor beta chains sequenced from one sample in a study of cytomegalovirus exposure and HLA in healthy donors. Primers included in the PCR were 60 Vbeta and 13 Jbeta primers. The table came from immunoSEQ multiplex PCR; TCRdb's copy has only in-frame clones and leaves some out. The data show about 150,000 clones, over 60% seen once. Sample: PBMCs. These receptors were obtained from a woman aged 40 to 50 in good health and CMV-seronegative.

This chain links TRBV5-1 with TRBJ2-5; 8 bases align to TRBD1. The CDR3 is 15 amino acids. CDR1 is SGHRS, CDR2 YFSETQ, per germline. Losses at the gene ends were 3 bases for V and 2 bases for J; bases not matched to a gene: 6. CDR3 amino acids: CASSWRGQEQETQYF. The CDR3, as DNA: TGCGCCAGCAGCTGGAGGGGACAGGAACAAGAGACCCAGTACTTC. The complete variable domain, with remaining parts taken from reference TRBV5-1 and TRBJ2-5, reads KAGVTQTPRYLIKTRGQQVTLSCSPISGHRSVSWYQQTPGQGLQFLFEYFSETQRNKGNFPGRFSGRQFSNSRSEMNVSTLELGDSALYLCASSWRGQEQETQYFGPGTRLLVL.

This clone was detected once. This chain links TRBV19 with TRBJ2-7; TRBD1 matches at 7 bases. Trimming removed 10 bases from V and 3 bases from J; junction bases left unmatched: 6. Germline CDR1 and CDR2: LNHDA and SQIVND (reference sequence). The CDR3 spans 12 residues. The CDR3 is CATQTGNYEQYF. The CDR3 DNA reads TGTGCCACTCAGACAGGGAACTACGAGCAGTACTTC.

This chain joins TRBV7-9 and TRBJ1-2; a weak D match, TRBD1 (5 bases). Between the trimmed V and J ends, which lost 1 base and 8 bases, there was a span of 11 bases. This CDR3 spans 13 amino acids. Germline loops: CDR1 SEHNR, CDR2 FQNEAQ (reference sequence). The CDR3 DNA reads as TGTGCCAGCAGCTTAGTAGGGGCCCAGGGCTACACCTTC. It encodes CASSLVGAQGYTF.

The sample holds a few counts of this clone. This sequence joins TRBV6-5 and TRBJ2-7; D is ambiguous. V lost 6 bases and J 2 bases, leaving 11 bases between the germline ends. Germline CDR1 is MNHEY and CDR2 is SVGAGI. The CDR3 is 13 residues long. This chain's CDR3 is CASSRTQAYEQYF. In DNA form, the CDR3 reads TGTGCCAGCAGCCGAACTCAGGCCTACGAGCAGTACTTC.

A few counts support this clone. The chain is built from TRBV6-4 and TRBJ2-5; 11 bases line up with TRBD2. Germline loops: CDR1 MRHNA, CDR2 SNTAGT. The CDR3 loop spans 15 amino acids. V trimming: 4 bases; J trimming: 4 bases; junction bases outside the gene matches: 5. Here the CDR3 reads CASSALAGAGETQYF. CDR3 sequence (DNA): TGTGCCAGCAGTGCACTAGCGGGGGCTGGAGAGACCCAGTACTTC.

A word on this clone: At the DNA level, this CDR3 is encoded by other sequences in the same sample as well. The chain recombines TRBV10-3 with TRBJ2-1; maybe TRBD2 (6 bases). The CDR3 length is 16 residues. Germline V gene lookup returns CDR1 ENHRY and CDR2 SYGVKD. V was pared by 6 bases and J by 1 base, with 16 bases between. In DNA, the CDR3 is TGTGCCATCAGCCCGGGAGACCAGAGTTCCTACAATGAGCAGTTCTTC. It translates to CAISPGDQSSYNEQFF.

There are a few counts of this clone. This CDR3 reads CATSRDRGVQETQYF. CDR3 in DNA: TGTGCCACCAGCAGAGATCGGGGGGTTCAAGAGACCCAGTACTTC. The chain is built from TRBV15 and TRBJ2-5; 7 nucleotides match TRBD2. Germline V gives CDR1 LNHNV, CDR2 YYDKDF (reference sequence). The junction had 3 bases not matched to a gene; V was cut back by 0 bases and J by 2 bases. The CDR3 sequence is 15 residues long. The whole variable domain, filled in from reference TRBV15 and TRBJ2-5, reads DAMVIQNPRYQVTQFGKPVTLSCSQTLNHNVMYWYQQKSSQAPKLLFHYYDKDFNNEADTPDNFQSRRPNTSFCFLDIRSPGLGDTAMYLCATSRDRGVQETQYFGPGTRLLVL.

The chain's CDR3 is CASSFSIGLAGGRGEQFF. CDR3 DNA sequence: TGTGCCAGCAGCTTCAGCATAGGACTAGCGGGAGGGAGGGGTGAGCAGTTCTTC. The V call is TRBV5-4, the J call TRBJ2-1; 15 positions match TRBD2. V shed 2 bases, J shed 9 bases, and the junction held 12 bases outside the gene matches. Germline V gene sequence: CDR1 SGHNT, CDR2 YYREEE (reference sequence). The CDR3 is 18 amino acids.

The chain joins TRBV10-2 to TRBJ2-7; 9 bases agree with TRBD1. The CDR3 runs 15 residues. Germline CDR1 is WSHSY and CDR2 is SAAADI. V dropped 6 bases and J dropped 0; count of bases not matched to a gene: 6. The CDR3, as DNA: TGCGCCAGCAGGGGGGGACAGGGCCTCTCCTACGAGCAGTACTTC. The encoded protein is CASRGGQGLSYEQYF.